The clone carrying this TCR beta chain showed up just a few times. From germline, CDR1 is KGHDR and CDR2 SFDVKD. This CDR3 has 14 residues. V lost 4 bases and J lost 7; bases outside the gene matches: 6. This entry is derived from a study of blood T cell repertoires in COVID-19. Study context: The United States, Italy and Spain were the sources of the acute and convalescent COVID-19 samples. PBMCs, B-cell-depleted T cells, or T cells provided the cDNA or gDNA that made up the material.

Per the authors' pipeline: Reference gene primer amplification gave nucleated cell count estimates. Some clones are missing from TCRdb's copy, which holds only in-frame ones; the method was immunoSEQ multiplex PCR. Clonal size and the V and J genes are those of that table, whereas D and trimming came from the DNA. The sample lists around 400,000 clones; around 92% were seen once. Sequences were obtained from peripheral blood. This clonotype was obtained from a man aged 35 to 55 with acute or convalescent COVID-19. The chain joins TRBV24-1 to TRBJ1-2; TRBD1 matches 9 bases. Written as DNA, the CDR3 is TGTGCCACCAGTGACCAGACAGGGGGTCTTGGCTACACCTTC. Amino acid sequence: CATSDQTGGLGYTF.